These 9 T cell receptor beta chains came from one sample sequenced in a study of shared clonotypes between healthy human individuals. The assay was immunoSEQ multiplex PCR, and TCRdb's table has in-frame clones only and misses some. The sample lists roughly 810,000 clones, about 96% occurring once. The naive CD8 population came from CD45RO-negative cells selected for CCR7, without terminally differentiated effector memory CD45RA+ cells. Specimen: naive CD8+ T cells sorted from blood. The receptors were sampled from a man aged 30-40 years in good health.

This clone has just one count. The rearrangement joins TRBV15 to TRBJ1-5, with 9 nucleotides matching TRBD1. V trimming: 3 bases; J trimming: 4 bases; junction bases outside the gene matches: 4. Germline values: CDR1 LNHNV, CDR2 YYDKDF (reference sequence). This CDR3 contains 15 residues. CDR3 in amino acids: CATSSRDRENQPQHF. The CDR3 coding sequence is TGTGCCACCAGCAGCCGGGACAGGGAGAATCAGCCCCAGCATTTT.

In the case of this clone: Different DNA sequences within this sample yield the same CDR3. The rearrangement joins TRBV27 to TRBJ2-7, with D tentatively TRBD1 (6 bases). The germline gives CDR1 MNHEY, CDR2 SMNVEV (reference sequence). Trimming took off 3 bases at V and 6 bases at J, with 9 bases between the two ends. The CDR3 extends over 12 amino acids. The CDR3 here is CASSFWGREQYF. CDR3 sequence (DNA): TGTGCCAGCAGTTTCTGGGGGCGCGAGCAGTACTTC.

The CDR3 region is CASSSIETTDTQYF. The CDR3 nucleotides are TGTGCCAGCAGCTCTATCGAAACCACAGATACGCAGTATTTT. The chain combines TRBV5-4 with TRBJ2-3, with D unresolved. V was cut by 3 bases and J by 2 bases, with 10 bases left in between. Germline CDR1 is SGHNT and CDR2 is YYREEE (reference sequence). The CDR3 length is 14 residues.

The chain couples TRBV9 to TRBJ2-1, with 8 positions matching TRBD2. The CDR3 contains 14 residues. Germline V gene lookup returns CDR1 SGDLS and CDR2 YYNGEE. Trimming at V came to 4 bases and at J to 6 bases, leaving 6 bases not matched to a gene. This CDR3 is CASSLLADFNEQFF. DNA of the CDR3: TGTGCCAGCAGCCTACTAGCGGACTTCAATGAGCAGTTCTTC.

The rearrangement uses TRBV10-3 and TRBJ1-1, with 8 nucleotides matching TRBD1. Germline V lookup: CDR1 ENHRY, CDR2 SYGVKD. V lost 10 bases, J lost 5 bases, and 6 bases stayed unmatched. The CDR3 length is 12 residues. DNA of the CDR3: TGTGCCACCCGACAGGGGACAACTGAAGCTTTCTTT. Encoded protein: CATRQGTTEAFF.

The J gene is TRBJ2-3, the V gene TRBV2; 11 nucleotides line up with TRBD2. The germline gives CDR1 SNHLY, CDR2 FYNNEI. The J segment lost 2 bases and the V segment lost 10 bases, leaving 2 bases of the junction unmatched. The CDR3 is 13 residues long. DNA for the CDR3: TGTGCCATACTAGCGGGAGTCACAGATACGCAGTATTTT. Its translation is CAILAGVTDTQYF. Supplemented by reference TRBV2 and TRBJ2-3, the full variable domain reads EPEVTQTPSHQVTQMGQEVILRCVPISNHLYFYWYRQILGQKVEFLVSFYNNEISEKSEIFDDQFSVERPDGSNFTLKIRSTKLEDSAMYFCAILAGVTDTQYFGPGTRLTVL.

The chain is built from TRBV28 and TRBJ2-2, with 8 bases fitting TRBD2. CDR3 length equals 17 residues. The V gene end was trimmed by 7 bases and the J gene end by 6 bases; junction bases not matched to a gene: 16. The V gene's germline CDR1 is MDHEN and CDR2 SYDVKM. The CDR3 nucleotides read TGTGCCAGCATTGGCCTAGCGGGCGACAACGGCCCCGGGGAGCTGTTTTTT. Translation gives CASIGLAGDNGPGELFF.

The CDR3 bases are TGCGCCAGCAGCTTAATTTCGGGACCTGAACTGACTAATGAAAAACTGTTTTTT. This gives the protein CASSLISGPELTNEKLFF. The chain is built from TRBV5-1 and TRBJ1-4; maybe TRBD1 (5 bases). CDR3 length: 18 amino acids. The V end was cut by 2 bases, the J end by 2 bases, with 19 bases between. CDR1 and CDR2 (germline): SGHRS, YFSETQ.

J is TRBJ2-3 and V is TRBV29-1, with TRBD1 matching 10 bases. The CDR3 runs to 16 residues. Germline V gene data show CDR1 as SQVTM and CDR2 as ANQGSEA. The trim removed 0 bases at V and 4 bases at J, leaving 7 bases unmatched. This CDR3 is CSVEEVGQGLADTQYF. The CDR3 DNA sequence: TGCAGCGTTGAAGAGGTGGGACAGGGGCTTGCAGATACGCAGTATTTT.